The clone carrying this TCR beta chain appeared a few times. TCRdb's copy holds only in-frame clones and misses some; the assay was immunoSEQ multiplex PCR. The sample comprises 100,000 to 130,000 clones, 80% to 95% of which are singletons, and around 1.3% rests with the top ten. This specimen belongs to a study of blood T cell repertoires in COVID-19. Looking at the study overall: Spain, Italy and the United States supplied samples that represented acute and convalescent COVID-19. PBMCs, B-cell-depleted T cells, or T cells provided the cDNA or gDNA that made up the material.

Germline CDR1 reads SGHNT; CDR2 reads YENEEA. The CDR3 spans 14 residues. The trim removed 5 bases at V and 1 base at J, leaving 2 bases unmatched. This receptor was identified in a woman aged 25 to 39 with acute or convalescent COVID-19. V usage is TRBV11-3 and J usage is TRBJ1-1; the match to TRBD1 covers 9 bases. Sequencing was done on a sample of peripheral blood. The DNA of the CDR3 is TGTGCCAGCAGCCGGGACAGGGCGAACACTGAAGCTTTCTTT. This encodes CASSRDRANTEAFF.